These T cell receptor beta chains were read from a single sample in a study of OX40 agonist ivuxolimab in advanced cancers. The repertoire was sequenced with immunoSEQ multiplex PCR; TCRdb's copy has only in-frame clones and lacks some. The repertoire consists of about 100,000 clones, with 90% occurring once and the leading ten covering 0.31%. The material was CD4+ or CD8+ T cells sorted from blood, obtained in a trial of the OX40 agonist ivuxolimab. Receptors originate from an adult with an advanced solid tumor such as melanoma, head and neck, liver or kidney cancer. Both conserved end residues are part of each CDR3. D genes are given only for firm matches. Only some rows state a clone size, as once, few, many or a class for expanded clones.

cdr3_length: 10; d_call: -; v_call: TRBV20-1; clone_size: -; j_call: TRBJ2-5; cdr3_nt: TGCAGTGCCACCCCGGAGACCCAGTACTTC; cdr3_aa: CSATPETQYF
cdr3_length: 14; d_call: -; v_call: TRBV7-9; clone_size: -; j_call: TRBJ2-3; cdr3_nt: TGTGCCAGCAGCTTAGTAGGCCGAGAGGATACGCAGTATTTT; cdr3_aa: CASSLVGREDTQYF
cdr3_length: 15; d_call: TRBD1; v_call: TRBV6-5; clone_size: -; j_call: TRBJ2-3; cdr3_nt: TGTGCCAGCAGTTACGGCAGGGGGAGCACAGATACGCAGTATTTT; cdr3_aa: CASSYGRGSTDTQYF
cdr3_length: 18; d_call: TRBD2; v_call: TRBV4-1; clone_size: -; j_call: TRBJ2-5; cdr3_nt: TGCGCCAGCAGCCCCCAGACTAGCGGGAGGGCCCTGGGGGAGACCCAGTACTTC; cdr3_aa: CASSPQTSGRALGETQYF
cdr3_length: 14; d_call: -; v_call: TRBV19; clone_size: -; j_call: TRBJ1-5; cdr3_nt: TGTGCCAGTAGTATTCGGCGCCCCAATCAGCCCCAGCATTTT; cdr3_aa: CASSIRRPNQPQHF
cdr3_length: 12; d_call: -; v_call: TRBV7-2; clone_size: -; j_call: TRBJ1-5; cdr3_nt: TGTGCCAGCAGCTTACAGGGACAGCCCCAGCATTTT; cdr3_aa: CASSLQGQPQHF
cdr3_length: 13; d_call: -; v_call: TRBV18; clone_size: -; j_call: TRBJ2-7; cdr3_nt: TGTGCCAGCTCACCAGACAACTCCTACGAGCAGTACTTC; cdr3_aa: CASSPDNSYEQYF
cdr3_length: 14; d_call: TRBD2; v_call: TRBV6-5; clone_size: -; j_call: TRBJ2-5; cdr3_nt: TGTGCCAGCAGACTAGTCGCGGGGGGAGAGACCCAGTACTTC; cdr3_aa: CASRLVAGGETQYF
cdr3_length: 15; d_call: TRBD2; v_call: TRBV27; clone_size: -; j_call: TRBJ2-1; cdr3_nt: TGTGCCAGCAGTTTACAGCGGGAGGGATACAATGAGCAGTTCTTC; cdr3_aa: CASSLQREGYNEQFF
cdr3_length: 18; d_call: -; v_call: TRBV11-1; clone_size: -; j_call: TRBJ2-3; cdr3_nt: TGTGCCAGCAGCACCTCATTCGGGGGAAGCTCTAGCACAGATACGCAGTATTTT; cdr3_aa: CASSTSFGGSSSTDTQYF
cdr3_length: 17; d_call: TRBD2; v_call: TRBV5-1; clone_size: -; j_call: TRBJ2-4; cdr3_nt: TGCGCCAGCAGCTTCGGGACTAGCGGGAGGGCCAAAAACATTCAGTACTTC; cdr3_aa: CASSFGTSGRAKNIQYF
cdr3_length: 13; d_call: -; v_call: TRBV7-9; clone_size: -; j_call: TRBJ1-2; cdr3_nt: TGTGCCAGCAGCTTAGGGCGGAGGTATGGCTACACCTTC; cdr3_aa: CASSLGRRYGYTF
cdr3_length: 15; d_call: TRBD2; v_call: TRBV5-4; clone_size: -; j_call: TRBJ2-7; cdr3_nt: TGTGCCAGCAGCTTGACTAGCGGGATGACCTACGAGCAGTACTTC; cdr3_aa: CASSLTSGMTYEQYF
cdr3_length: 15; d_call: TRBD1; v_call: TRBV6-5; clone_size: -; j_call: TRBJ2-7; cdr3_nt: TGTGCCAGCAGTTACTCGGGGACAGGGTCCTACGAGCAGTACTTC; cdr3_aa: CASSYSGTGSYEQYF
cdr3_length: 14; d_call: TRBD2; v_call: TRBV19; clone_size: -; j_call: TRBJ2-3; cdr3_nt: TGTGCCAGTAGGACTAGCGGGAGAGCAGATACGCAGTATTTT; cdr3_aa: CASRTSGRADTQYF
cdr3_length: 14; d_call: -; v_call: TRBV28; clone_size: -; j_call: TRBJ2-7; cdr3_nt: TGTGCCAGCACCCCGGGCCAACCACCGTACGAGCAGTACTTC; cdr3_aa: CASTPGQPPYEQYF
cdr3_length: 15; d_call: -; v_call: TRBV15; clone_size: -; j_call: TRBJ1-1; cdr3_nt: TGTGCCACCAGCAGAGGGGGGACGGGGAACACTGAAGCTTTCTTT; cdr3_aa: CATSRGGTGNTEAFF
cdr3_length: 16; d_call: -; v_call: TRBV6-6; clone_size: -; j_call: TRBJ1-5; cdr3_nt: TGTGCCAGCAGTTCCTTTGGGGGATCTGACAATCAGCCCCAGCATTTT; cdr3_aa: CASSSFGGSDNQPQHF
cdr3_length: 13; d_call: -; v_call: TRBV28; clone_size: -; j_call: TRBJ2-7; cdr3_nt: TGTGCCAGCAGACCTTCAGGATCCCACGAGCAGTACTTC; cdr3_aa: CASRPSGSHEQYF
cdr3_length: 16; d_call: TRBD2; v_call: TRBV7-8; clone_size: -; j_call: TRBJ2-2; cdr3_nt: TGTGCCAGCAGCTCAGCGGGGTTTACGAACACCGGGGAGCTGTTTTTT; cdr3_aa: CASSSAGFTNTGELFF
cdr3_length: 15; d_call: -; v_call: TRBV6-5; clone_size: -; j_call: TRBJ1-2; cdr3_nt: TGTGCCAGCCTTAACGATCGTGAGGGGGTCTATGGCTACACCTTC; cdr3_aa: CASLNDREGVYGYTF
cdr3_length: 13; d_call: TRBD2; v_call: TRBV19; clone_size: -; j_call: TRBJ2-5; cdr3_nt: TGTGCCAGTAGTCTGGGACTACAAGAGACCCAGTACTTC; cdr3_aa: CASSLGLQETQYF
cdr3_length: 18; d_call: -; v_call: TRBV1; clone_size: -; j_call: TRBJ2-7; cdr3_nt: TGCACCAGCAGCGAGACTGGGGTAGCGGAGCCGGTTCCCTACGAGCAGTACTTC; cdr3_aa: CTSSETGVAEPVPYEQYF
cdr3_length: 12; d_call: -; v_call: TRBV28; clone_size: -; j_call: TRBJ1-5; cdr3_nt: TGTGCCAGCGTAAGGGGAAATCAGCCCCAGCATTTT; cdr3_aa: CASVRGNQPQHF
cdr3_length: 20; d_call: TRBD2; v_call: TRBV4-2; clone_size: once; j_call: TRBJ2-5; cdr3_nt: TGTGCCAGCAGCCAAGATTGGTTGGGGACTAGCGGGAGGTGGCAAGAGACCCAGTACTTC; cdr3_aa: CASSQDWLGTSGRWQETQYF
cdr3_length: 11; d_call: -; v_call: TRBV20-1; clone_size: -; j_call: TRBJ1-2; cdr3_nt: TGCAGTGCTAGATCCGGGGGCGGCTACACCTTC; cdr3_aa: CSARSGGGYTF